These 9 T cell receptor beta chains were all obtained from the same sample, sequenced in a study of Ad26.COV2.S vaccination and SARS-CoV-2 variants. Assay: immunoSEQ multiplex PCR; the TCRdb copy retains only in-frame clones and omits some. The sample has some 480,000 clones, approximately 88% seen once. As to treatment: around 19 received Ad26.COV2.S at low or high dose, single or two shots; about 5 received placebo; per-sample allocation not given. The samples date from day 63 after the first vaccine or placebo injection. The sample consisted of peripheral blood, taken in a trial of Ad26.COV2.S vaccine versus placebo. The receptors originated from a person aged 18-60 years who received the Ad26.COV2.S COVID-19 vaccine or a placebo.

The CDR3 here is CASRGIDVSTEAFF. The CDR3 DNA reads TGTGCCAGCAGGGGGATCGACGTATCCACTGAAGCTTTCTTT. The chain combines TRBV2 with TRBJ1-1; D not resolved. The CDR3 contains 14 residues. Trimming left V 6 bases short and J 4 bases short, with 15 bases between. Per the germline V gene, CDR1 is SNHLY and CDR2 is FYNNEI.

The V and J genes are TRBV7-3 and TRBJ1-2; 7 bases are a match to TRBD1. Trimming at V came to 9 bases and at J to 3 bases, leaving 16 bases not matched to a gene. CDR1 and CDR2 (germline): SGHTA, FQGTGA. This CDR3 is built from 16 residues. CDR3 nucleotides: TGTGCCAGAGAGAGAATACTCGGGGACAGATACTATGGCTACACCTTC. This gives the protein CARERILGDRYYGYTF. Supplemented by reference TRBV7-3 and TRBJ1-2, the full variable domain reads GAGVSQTPSNKVTEKGKYVELRCDPISGHTALYWYRQSLGQGPEFLIYFQGTGAADDSGLPNDRFFAVRPEGSVSTLKIQRTERGDSAVYLCARERILGDRYYGYTFGSGTRLTVV.

Here the CDR3 DNA reads TGCGCCAGCAGTGATGAGACTAACTATGGCTACACCTTC. It yields the protein CASSDETNYGYTF. The chain carries TRBV10-2 and TRBJ1-2; D ambiguous. The CDR3 runs to 13 residues. Deletions cut 3 bases from V and 0 bases from J, with 5 bases between. Germline CDR1 WSHSY, CDR2 SAAADI.

The DNA of the CDR3 is TGCGCCAGCAGTGTAGCGGGACAGGCCCTCTACGAGCAGTACTTC. It specifies CASSVAGQALYEQYF. The chain has TRBV5-1 and TRBJ2-7, with D perhaps matching TRBD1 or TRBD2 (8 bases each). CDR3 length: 15 amino acids. Germline loops: CDR1 SGHRS, CDR2 YFSETQ. Trimming stripped 5 bases from V and 3 bases from J, with 18 bases between.

This sequence joins TRBV5-4 and TRBJ2-7; 14 bases align to TRBD2. This CDR3 has 15 amino acids. Trimming removed 3 bases from V and 5 bases from J; junction bases left unmatched: 4. Germline CDR1 and CDR2: SGHNT and YYREEE (reference sequence). CDR3 loop: CASSSQGLAGDEQYF. In DNA form, the CDR3 reads TGTGCCAGCAGCTCCCAGGGACTAGCGGGAGACGAGCAGTACTTC.

This chain joins TRBV11-2 and TRBJ1-4; 7 nucleotides line up with TRBD1. Germline loops: CDR1 SGHAT, CDR2 FQNNGV. The V segment lost 6 bases and the J segment 5 bases; nucleotides outside the gene matches: 15. The CDR3 consists of 17 residues. The CDR3 region has the DNA TGTGCCAGCAGGGGGACGAGACGGGGACAGAAAAATGAAAAACTGTTTTTT. Translated: CASRGTRRGQKNEKLFF.

This rearrangement joins TRBV19 to TRBJ1-4; 7 nucleotides agree with TRBD1. Germline CDR1 and CDR2: LNHDA and SQIVND (reference sequence). Losses at the gene ends were 7 bases for V and 4 bases for J; bases not matched to a gene: 3. The CDR3 totals 13 residues. This chain's CDR3 is CASTGTVNEKLFF. CDR3 sequence (DNA): TGTGCCAGTACGGGGACAGTTAATGAAAAACTGTTTTTT.

This rearrangement joins TRBV27 to TRBJ2-3; 7 nucleotides match TRBD2. This CDR3 comprises 15 residues. The germline gives CDR1 MNHEY, CDR2 SMNVEV (reference sequence). The junction had 9 bases not matched to a gene; V was cut back by 3 bases and J by 6 bases. In DNA form, the CDR3 reads TGTGCCAGCAGTTTGTTTACTAGCGTTGGGGATACGCAGTATTTT. Translating it yields CASSLFTSVGDTQYF.

This chain uses TRBV28 with TRBJ1-5; 7 nucleotides line up with TRBD1. The CDR3 extends over 18 amino acids. The V gene's germline CDR1 is MDHEN and CDR2 SYDVKM. J lost 0 bases, V lost 7 bases, and 15 bases had no gene match. For the CDR3, the DNA is TGTGCCAGCACCACATACCGACAGGGAAGGAATAGCAATCAGCCCCAGCATTTT. Translation gives CASTTYRQGRNSNQPQHF. Full variable domain (rest looked up from reference TRBV28 and TRBJ1-5): DVKVTQSSRYLVKRTGEKVFLECVQDMDHENMFWYRQDPGLGLRLIYFSYDVKMKEKGDIPEGYSVSREKKERFSLILESASTNQTSMYLCASTTYRQGRNSNQPQHFGDGTRLSIL.